This entry is about one T cell receptor (beta chain). The target antigen is unknown. CD4+ T cells that had been cultured provided DNA sequenced with the Oncomine TCR Beta short-read assay. One entry per CDR3 protein, called by TCRdb with MiXCR from the PCR reads. In the table there are some 15,000 distinct CDR3 sequences, around 50% of which are singletons. This sample is drawn from a study of vaccination and CD4 T cells after COVID-19. Study overall: Convalescent donors were composed of six males and four females, of whom two were Hispanic.

The V and J ends lost 4 bases and 4 bases respectively, with 17 bases between them. CDR3 length: 15 amino acids. The germline gives CDR1 SEHNR, CDR2 FQNEAQ (reference sequence). Regarding treatment: approximately nine-day PBMC culture with coronavirus spike peptide pools or control peptides (ViraFEST assay). The material sequenced was CD4+ T cells from blood, cultured in vitro. The TCR originated in a human donor who had recovered from COVID-19. The V and J genes are TRBV7-9 and TRBJ2-7; D may be TRBD1 (6 bases). The CDR3 is CASSSTRGTVYEQYF. In nucleotides, the CDR3 is TGTGCCAGCAGCTCCACCAGGGGTACGGTTTACGAGCAGTACTTC.